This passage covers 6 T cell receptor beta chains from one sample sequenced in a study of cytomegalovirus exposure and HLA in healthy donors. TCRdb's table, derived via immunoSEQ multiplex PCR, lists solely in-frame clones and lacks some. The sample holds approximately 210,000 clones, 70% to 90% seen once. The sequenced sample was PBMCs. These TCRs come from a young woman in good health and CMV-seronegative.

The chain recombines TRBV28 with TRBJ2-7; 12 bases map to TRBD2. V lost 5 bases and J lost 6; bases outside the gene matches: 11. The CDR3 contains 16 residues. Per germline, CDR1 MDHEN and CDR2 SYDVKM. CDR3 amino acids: CASSPRLAGVAREQYF. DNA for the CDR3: TGTGCCAGCAGTCCTCGACTAGCGGGAGTGGCACGCGAGCAGTACTTC.

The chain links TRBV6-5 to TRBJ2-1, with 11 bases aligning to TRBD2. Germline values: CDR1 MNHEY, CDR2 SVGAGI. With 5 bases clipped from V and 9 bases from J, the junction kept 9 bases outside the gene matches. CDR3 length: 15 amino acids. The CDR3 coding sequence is TGTGCCAGCAGTCCTAATCTAGCGGGAGGACGTGAGCAGTTCTTC. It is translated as CASSPNLAGGREQFF.

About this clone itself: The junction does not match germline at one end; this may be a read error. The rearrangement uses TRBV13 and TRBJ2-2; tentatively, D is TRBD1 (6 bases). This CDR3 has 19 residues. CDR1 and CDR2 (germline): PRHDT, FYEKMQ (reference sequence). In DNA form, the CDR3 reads TGTGCCAGCAGCATAGGCCCTCCTGGGCCGGGACAGAACACCGGGGAGCTGTTTTTT. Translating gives CASSIGPPGPGQNTGELFF. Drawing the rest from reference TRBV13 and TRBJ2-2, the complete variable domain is AAGVIQSPRHLIKEKRETATLKCYPIPRHDTVYWYQQGPGQDPQFLISFYEKMQSDKGSIPDRFSAQQFSDYHSELNMSSLELGDSALYFCASSIGPPGPGQNTGELFFGEGSRLTVL.

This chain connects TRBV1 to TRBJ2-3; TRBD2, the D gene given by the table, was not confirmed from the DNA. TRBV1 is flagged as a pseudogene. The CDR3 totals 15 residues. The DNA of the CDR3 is TGCACCAGTCCCCCACCAGCGGGAGTCCCAGATACGCAGTATTTT. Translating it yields CTSPPPAGVPDTQYF.

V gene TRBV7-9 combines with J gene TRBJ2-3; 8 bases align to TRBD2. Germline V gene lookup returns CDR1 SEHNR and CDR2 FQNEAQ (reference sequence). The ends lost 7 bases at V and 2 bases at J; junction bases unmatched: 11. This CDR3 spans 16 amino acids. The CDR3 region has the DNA TGTGCCAGCACCTACACACGGGGGGGTTACACAGATACGCAGTATTTT. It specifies CASTYTRGGYTDTQYF.

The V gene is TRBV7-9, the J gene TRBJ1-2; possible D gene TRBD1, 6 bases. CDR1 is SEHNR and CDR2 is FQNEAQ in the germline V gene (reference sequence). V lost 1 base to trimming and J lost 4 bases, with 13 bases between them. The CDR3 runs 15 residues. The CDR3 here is CASSLGQAVGYGYTF. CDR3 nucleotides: TGTGCCAGCAGCTTAGGACAGGCGGTTGGCTATGGCTACACCTTC.